These 4 T cell receptor beta chains share one sample of origin, sequenced in a study of blood T cell repertoires in COVID-19 (dated by TCRdb to 2019 to 2021). The library was obtained by the immunoSEQ multiplex PCR assay. The table was pulled from immuneACCESS by TCRdb, which kept in-frame rearrangements only. Such tables lose some clones; where checked, under half of the loss comes from unresolved V genes, and the rest has no known cause. The sample table lists approximately 210,000 clones, around 84% of them with a count of one. Roughly 4.5% of the sample goes to the ten largest clones. The sequencing sample was made of PBMCs or T cells enriched from blood (not recorded which). The receptor source for this set is a man aged 25-40 years with acute COVID-19.

J is TRBJ1-1 and V is TRBV5-6, with 7 bases aligning to TRBD1. Unmatched junction bases numbered 11, after V lost 4 bases and J lost 11 bases. CDR1 SGHDT and CDR2 YYEEEE come from the germline V gene. The CDR3 contains 13 residues. The CDR3 DNA sequence: TGTGCCAGCAGCCACACAGGGGCCATTGGGGCTTTCTTT. Protein sequence: CASSHTGAIGAFF.

This rearrangement joins TRBV30 to TRBJ1-6; TRBD1 matches at 11 bases. The germline CDR1 and CDR2 sequences are GTSNPN and SVGIG (reference sequence). The CDR3 totals 12 residues. V gave up 5 bases and J gave up 10 bases; unmatched junction bases: 1. CDR3 in amino acids: CAWGQGASPLHF. The DNA of the CDR3 is TGTGCCTGGGGACAGGGGGCATCACCCCTCCACTTT. Variable domain in full (rest from reference TRBV30 and TRBJ1-6): SQTIHQWPATLVQPVGSPLSLECTVEGTSNPNLYWYRQAAGRGLQLLFYSVGIGQISSEVPQNLSASRPQDRQFILSSKKLLLSDSGFYLCAWGQGASPLHFGNGTRLTVT.

The rearrangement uses TRBV7-9 and TRBJ2-1; no firm D call. Germline V gives CDR1 SEHNR, CDR2 FQNEAQ (reference sequence). The CDR3 is 12 amino acids. The ends were cut back, 2 bases at V and 10 bases at J, with 9 bases in the middle. CDR3 DNA: TGTGCCAGCAGCTTACTTTCTGAGGAGCAGTTCTTC. Amino acids: CASSLLSEEQFF.

V is TRBV10-3 and J is TRBJ1-2; no clear D gene. The germline V gene encodes CDR1 ENHRY and CDR2 SYGVKD. The CDR3 is 13 residues long. V dropped 7 bases and J dropped 8 bases, with 17 bases sitting between them. The CDR3 is CAITRMGGGGYTF. The CDR3 bases are TGTGCCATCACCCGAATGGGAGGAGGAGGCTACACCTTC.